A selection of T cell receptor beta chains follows, all from one sample in a study of sequential checkpoint blockade in melanoma. The data were produced by immunoSEQ multiplex PCR, yet TCRdb's version contains in-frame clones alone and is incomplete. This table has under 20,000 clones, under 75% appearing once. This specimen was CD8+ T cells sorted from blood (inferred from file names), taken from a patient given nivolumab and ipilimumab in sequence. The receptors were sampled from a human donor with melanoma. Both conserved end residues are part of each CDR3. A D gene is named only where the DNA matches it firmly. A clone size is listed for some rows: how often the clone was seen (once, few, many), or a class if it is expanded.

TRBD2,TRBV9,-,TRBJ2-3,CASTKWASGSTDTQYF,TGTGCCAGCACCAAATGGGCTAGCGGCAGCACAGATACGCAGTATTTT
-,TRBV18,-,TRBJ1-5,CASSPPGAFEPQHF,TGTGCCAGCTCACCACCAGGAGCTTTCGAGCCCCAGCATTTT
TRBD1,TRBV11-2,-,TRBJ2-3,CASRQGTVTDTQYF,TGTGCCAGCAGGCAAGGGACAGTCACAGATACGCAGTATTTT
TRBD2,TRBV7-9,-,TRBJ2-1,CASSQLAGAYNEQFF,TGTGCCAGCAGCCAACTAGCGGGGGCCTACAATGAGCAGTTCTTC
TRBD1,TRBV5-1,-,TRBJ2-7,CASSEQGQAGSYEQYF,TGCGCCAGCAGCGAACAGGGACAGGCGGGCTCCTACGAGCAGTACTTC
TRBD1,TRBV28,-,TRBJ1-4,CASSLRLQGFNEKLFF,TGTGCCAGCAGTTTAAGGTTACAGGGGTTTAATGAAAAACTGTTTTTT
-,TRBV6-5,-,TRBJ1-1,CASSYSPSSRTEAFF,TGTGCCAGCAGTTACTCGCCCAGTTCCCGAACTGAAGCTTTCTTT
TRBD2,TRBV14,-,TRBJ2-1,CASSQDSGRGNEQFF,TGTGCCAGCAGCCAAGATAGCGGGAGAGGGAATGAGCAGTTCTTC
-,TRBV6-5,-,TRBJ1-5,CASSRGTPRSQPQHF,TGTGCCAGCAGCCGCGGGACCCCGAGGAGTCAGCCCCAGCATTTT
-,TRBV6-5,-,TRBJ1-1,CASSYYPTGNTEAFF,TGTGCCAGCAGTTACTACCCTACAGGGAACACTGAAGCTTTCTTT
-,TRBV5-4,-,TRBJ1-1,CASSLPVNTEAFF,TGTGCCAGCAGCTTGCCAGTGAACACTGAAGCTTTCTTT
TRBD1,TRBV6-1,few,TRBJ1-2,CASSPTGENYGYTF,TGTGCCAGCAGCCCTACAGGGGAAAACTATGGCTACACCTTC
TRBD1,TRBV28,-,TRBJ1-4,CASSINRGRTNEKLFF,TGTGCCAGCAGTATCAACAGGGGGCGGACTAATGAAAAACTGTTTTTT
-,TRBV27,-,TRBJ2-7,CASSYYYEQYF,TGTGCCAGCAGTTACTACTACGAGCAGTACTTC
TRBD2,TRBV4-2,few,TRBJ2-7,CASSQLSSSGVSYEQYF,TGTGCCAGCAGCCAACTCTCTTCTAGCGGGGTCTCCTACGAGCAGTACTTC
TRBD2,TRBV6-1,-,TRBJ2-3,CASSLEAGGTDTQYF,TGTGCCAGCAGTTTAGAAGCGGGAGGGACAGATACGCAGTATTTT
-,TRBV4-1,few,TRBJ1-2,CASSPPGHTGYTF,TGCGCCAGCAGCCCTCCGGGACATACGGGCTACACCTTC
TRBD2,TRBV5-1,-,TRBJ2-3,CASSFRSGGAGDTQYF,TGCGCCAGCAGCTTTCGTAGCGGGGGGGCTGGAGATACGCAGTATTTT
-,TRBV7-9,-,TRBJ1-2,CASSFDYGGGYGYTF,TGTGCCAGCAGCTTTGACTACGGGGGGGGCTATGGCTACACCTTC
-,TRBV6-6,few,TRBJ2-7,CASSHDSGRQYEQYF,TGTGCCAGCAGTCACGACAGCGGGCGACAATACGAGCAGTACTTC
-,TRBV9,-,TRBJ1-1,CASSVASQGWAEAFF,TGTGCCAGCAGCGTAGCATCTCAGGGGTGGGCTGAAGCTTTCTTT
-,TRBV7-6,-,TRBJ2-5,CASSFQGRGETQYF,TGTGCCAGCAGCTTTCAGGGGAGAGGAGAGACCCAGTACTTC
TRBD1,TRBV23-1,-,TRBJ1-3,CASSLDRGRRNTIYF,TGCGCCAGCAGCCTGGACAGGGGGAGAAGAAACACCATATATTTT
-,TRBV4-1,once,TRBJ2-6,CASSQEAGSGANVLTF,TGCGCCAGCAGCCAAGAGGCGGGGAGCGGGGCCAACGTCCTGACTTTC
-,TRBV19,-,TRBJ1-1,CASSIGGGTEAFF,TGTGCCAGTAGTATAGGGGGGGGCACTGAAGCTTTCTTT
-,TRBV10-1,-,TRBJ2-1,CASSDVRRGTDEQFF,TGCGCCAGCAGTGATGTCCGTCGAGGTACTGATGAGCAGTTCTTC
TRBD1,TRBV5-1,-,TRBJ2-7,CASSSLPGQGYEQYF,TGCGCCAGCAGCTCCTTACCCGGACAGGGCTACGAGCAGTACTTC
-,TRBV28,few,TRBJ1-2,CASRLTIGFAYGYTF,TGTGCCAGCCGCCTCACTATAGGTTTTGCCTATGGCTACACCTTC
-,TRBV4-3,-,TRBJ1-3,CASSQFLYTGSGNTIYF,TGCGCCAGCAGCCAATTCCTCTACACAGGGTCTGGAAACACCATATATTTT
TRBD2,TRBV2,-,TRBJ2-3,CASSPGTSSTDTQYF,TGTGCCAGCAGTCCCGGGACTAGTTCCACAGATACGCAGTATTTT
-,TRBV4-3,-,TRBJ2-3,CASSQEAQGPYTDTQYF,TGCGCCAGCAGCCAGGAAGCCCAGGGGCCCTACACAGATACGCAGTATTTT
-,TRBV6-1,few,TRBJ2-7,CASSASWSYEQYF,TGTGCCAGCAGTGCCTCGTGGAGCTACGAGCAGTACTTC
TRBD1,TRBV27,-,TRBJ1-5,CASRPGQANQPQHF,TGTGCCAGCAGACCCGGACAGGCTAATCAGCCCCAGCATTTT
TRBD1,TRBV6-1,-,TRBJ1-2,CASREDRGNYGYTF,TGTGCCAGCAGAGAGGACAGGGGTAACTATGGCTACACCTTC
TRBD2,TRBV7-8,-,TRBJ2-3,CASSLAGGDGTDTQYF,TGTGCCAGCAGCTTAGCGGGGGGGGACGGCACAGATACGCAGTATTTT
-,TRBV6-5,-,TRBJ1-2,CASSPDRRGYTF,TGTGCCAGCAGTCCCGACAGGAGGGGCTACACCTTC
-,TRBV19,medium-sized,TRBJ1-5,CASSIWAGPAEVSYSNQPQHF,TGTGCCAGTAGTATCTGGGCAGGGCCCGCGGAAGTCTCATATAGCAATCAGCCCCAGCATTTT
TRBD1,TRBV19,large,TRBJ1-1,CASRTGGTEAFF,TGTGCCAGCCGGACAGGGGGCACTGAAGCTTTCTTT
-,TRBV28,-,TRBJ2-1,CASRRDEQFF,TGTGCCAGCAGGAGGGATGAGCAGTTCTTC
TRBD1,TRBV19,-,TRBJ2-7,CASSIGQGLNEQYF,TGTGCCAGTAGTATCGGACAGGGTCTGAACGAGCAGTACTTC
-,TRBV7-9,-,TRBJ2-7,CASSPEGLYYYEQYF,TGTGCCAGCAGCCCAGAGGGCTTATATTACTACGAGCAGTACTTC
-,TRBV30,-,TRBJ2-7,CAWIVTGRSYEQYF,TGTGCCTGGATCGTGACAGGTCGATCCTACGAGCAGTACTTC
TRBD2,TRBV7-8,-,TRBJ2-7,CASGSGGYEQYF,TGTGCCAGCGGTAGCGGGGGGTACGAGCAGTACTTC
-,TRBV9,once,TRBJ1-2,CASSPGSGNYGYTF,TGTGCCAGCAGCCCCGGGTCGGGGAACTATGGCTACACCTTC
TRBD1,TRBV7-2,-,TRBJ1-1,CASSATGGGGTEAFF,TGTGCCAGCAGCGCTACAGGGGGCGGGGGCACTGAAGCTTTCTTT
TRBD1,TRBV7-6,-,TRBJ1-6,CASSLATGGYNSPLHF,TGTGCCAGCAGCTTAGCTACAGGGGGATATAATTCACCCCTCCACTTT
TRBD1,TRBV7-2,few,TRBJ1-5,CASSSSRDRGSNQPQHF,TGTGCCAGCAGCTCGTCTCGGGACAGAGGGAGCAATCAGCCCCAGCATTTT
-,TRBV4-2,few,TRBJ1-6,CASSSGVNSPLHF,TGTGCCAGCAGTTCGGGGGTTAATTCACCCCTCCACTTT
TRBD2,TRBV4-2,-,TRBJ2-5,CASSQGGRAGETQYF,TGTGCCAGCAGCCAAGGAGGGAGGGCCGGTGAGACCCAGTACTTC
TRBD1,TRBV6-6,few,TRBJ1-1,CASSYPDRENTEAFF,TGTGCCAGCAGTTATCCGGACAGGGAGAACACTGAAGCTTTCTTT
-,TRBV2,few,TRBJ2-2,CASLASGTGELFF,TGTGCCAGCCTCGCGTCAGGGACCGGGGAGCTGTTTTTT
TRBD2,TRBV4-3,-,TRBJ2-1,CASSPGTSGTYEQFF,TGCGCCAGCAGCCCCGGGACTAGCGGGACCTATGAGCAGTTCTTC
-,TRBV4-3,-,TRBJ2-5,CASSPFGGIGQETQYF,TGCGCCAGCAGCCCTTTCGGCGGGATTGGCCAAGAGACCCAGTACTTC
-,TRBV7-9,medium-sized,TRBJ1-1,CASSLGSDEAFF,TGTGCCAGCAGCCTCGGGTCCGACGAAGCTTTCTTT
-,TRBV19,-,TRBJ1-5,CASSIGTAPNQPQHF,TGTGCCAGTAGTATAGGGACAGCGCCGAATCAGCCCCAGCATTTT